This TCR beta chain was sequenced in a study of T cell responses to AZD1222 COVID-19 vaccine. Study outcomes and limitations: Among the donors, most were white British and more were female, and clonal diversity was possibly underestimated. Reportedly, close to half of spike-specific TCRs are directed against unmutated variant regions.

With respect to this clone: Its antigen is still unknown.

Assay used: immunoSEQ multiplex PCR; TCRdb lists only in-frame clones, some missing. The table includes 200,000 or so clones, roughly 93% detected once. Per the germline V gene, CDR1 is KGHDR and CDR2 is SFDVKD. The V segment lost 3 bases and the J segment 8 bases; nucleotides outside the gene matches: 10. This CDR3 is built from 15 residues. This sequence joins TRBV24-1 and TRBJ2-7, with TRBD1 matching 9 bases. This receptor was identified in an adult in good health. Sequenced material: peripheral blood, taken on day 0 of AZD1222 vaccination. CDR3 sequence (DNA): TGTGCCACCAGTGATCCGGGACAGGGTCTGAGCAAGCAGTACTTC. It encodes CATSDPGQGLSKQYF.